A selection of T cell receptor beta chains follows, all from one sample in a study of shared clonotypes between healthy human individuals. Assay used: immunoSEQ multiplex PCR; TCRdb lists only in-frame clones, some missing. This table holds just over 2,000,000 clones, about 95% found once. Sequences were obtained from naive CD8+ T cells sorted from blood. All receptors derive from a man aged 18 to 29 in good health. Each CDR3 is given with its conserved first and last residue. Fields, in order: D gene, J gene, clone size, V gene, CDR3 DNA, CDR3 protein. D genes are given only for firm matches. Expanded clones are given a class, and other clones once, few, many or no size at all.

D: -
J: TRBJ1-5
size: few
V: TRBV9
DNA: TGTGCCAGCAGCCTGGGACCTAGCAATCAGCCCCAGCATTTT
CDR3: CASSLGPSNQPQHF

D: TRBD2
J: TRBJ2-3
size: -
V: TRBV11-3
DNA: TGTGCCAGCACCCCCACGGAGCGGGGGTCAGACACAGATACGCAGTATTTT
CDR3: CASTPTERGSDTDTQYF

D: TRBD2
J: TRBJ2-1
size: -
V: TRBV30
DNA: TGTGCCTGGAGCTTTAGCGGGAGTAACAATGAGCAGTTCTTC
CDR3: CAWSFSGSNNEQFF

D: TRBD1
J: TRBJ2-7
size: -
V: TRBV4-1
DNA: TGCGCCAGCAGCCAAGGGGGACAGGGGGCTTACGAGCAGTACTTC
CDR3: CASSQGGQGAYEQYF

D: TRBD1
J: TRBJ2-7
size: -
V: TRBV4-1
DNA: TGCGCCAGCAGCCAAGTCATAGCAGGGGGAGTCGAGCAGTACTTC
CDR3: CASSQVIAGGVEQYF

D: TRBD1
J: TRBJ2-7
size: -
V: TRBV28
DNA: TGTGCCAGCAGTTCGCCCGGGACAGGGGACGAGCAGTACTTC
CDR3: CASSSPGTGDEQYF

D: TRBD2
J: TRBJ2-5
size: -
V: TRBV7-8
DNA: TGTGCCAGCAGCTTGGGATTTCGGGAGGGCCTCCAAGAGACCCAGTACTTC
CDR3: CASSLGFREGLQETQYF

D: TRBD1
J: TRBJ1-4
size: -
V: TRBV5-1
DNA: TGCGCCGGAATTTCCGGGACAGGGAATGAAAAACTGTTTTTT
CDR3: CAGISGTGNEKLFF

D: TRBD2
J: TRBJ2-2
size: once
V: TRBV11-3
DNA: TGTGCCAGCAGCCTAGGGACTAGCGGGAGGCTGTTTTTT
CDR3: CASSLGTSGRLFF

D: -
J: TRBJ2-5
size: -
V: TRBV9
DNA: TGTGCCAGCAGCGTTGACTGGAATCCGGAGACCCAGTACTTC
CDR3: CASSVDWNPETQYF

D: -
J: TRBJ1-5
size: few
V: TRBV9
DNA: TGTGCCAGCAGCGCCGGGTCCTCGGATAGCCAGCCCCAGCATTTT
CDR3: CASSAGSSDSQPQHF

D: -
J: TRBJ2-3
size: -
V: TRBV5-1
DNA: TGCGCCAGCAGCTTGTACGCTAGCACAGATACGCAGTATTTT
CDR3: CASSLYASTDTQYF

D: -
J: TRBJ1-1
size: once
V: TRBV29-1
DNA: TGCAGCGTTGTTCCGGTCACCTCTATCACTGAAGCTTTCTTT
CDR3: CSVVPVTSITEAFF

D: -
J: TRBJ2-7
size: -
V: TRBV27
DNA: TGTGCCAGCAGTTTAGGTAGGGGCTCCTACGAGCAGTACTTC
CDR3: CASSLGRGSYEQYF

D: TRBD2
J: TRBJ2-3
size: -
V: TRBV10-3
DNA: TGTGCCATCAGTGAGTCCGGGACTAGAACAGATACGCAGTATTTT
CDR3: CAISESGTRTDTQYF

D: TRBD2
J: TRBJ2-1
size: -
V: TRBV5-6
DNA: TGTGCCAGCGACGGGGCGAGGGAGGGTTACAATGAGCAGTTCTTC
CDR3: CASDGAREGYNEQFF

D: TRBD1
J: TRBJ1-6
size: -
V: TRBV5-6
DNA: TGTGCCAGCAGCTTATGGGGGTTGGTGGACAGGAGGGATTCACCCCTCCACTTT
CDR3: CASSLWGLVDRRDSPLHF

D: TRBD2
J: TRBJ2-1
size: once
V: TRBV10-1
DNA: TGCGCCAGCAGGGGGACTAGCGGGCATGAGCAGTTCTTC
CDR3: CASRGTSGHEQFF

D: TRBD1
J: TRBJ2-7
size: once
V: TRBV29-1
DNA: TGCAGCGTTGGCCGGGACAGCTCCTACGAGCAGTACTTC
CDR3: CSVGRDSSYEQYF

D: TRBD1
J: TRBJ2-7
size: once
V: TRBV29-1
DNA: TGCAGCGTTGAAGAGGGACAGGGTACCTACGAGCAGTACTTC
CDR3: CSVEEGQGTYEQYF

D: -
J: TRBJ1-2
size: -
V: TRBV5-4
DNA: TGTGCCAGCAGCTTGGTTGGGGATAACTATGGCTACACCTTC
CDR3: CASSLVGDNYGYTF

D: -
J: TRBJ2-6
size: -
V: TRBV2
DNA: TGTGCCAGCAGTGAATTCAGGCTGAATCTCTCTGGGGCCAACGTCCTGACTTTC
CDR3: CASSEFRLNLSGANVLTF

D: -
J: TRBJ2-7
size: -
V: TRBV7-9
DNA: TGTGCCAGCAGCCCCGGGACTCCGCACCCCTACGAGCAGTACTTC
CDR3: CASSPGTPHPYEQYF

D: -
J: TRBJ1-2
size: -
V: TRBV7-9
DNA: TGTGCCAGCAGCTTAGGGACGGTCTATGGCTACACCTTC
CDR3: CASSLGTVYGYTF

D: -
J: TRBJ1-1
size: -
V: TRBV19
DNA: TGTGCCAGTAGTATAGACCAGGGATGGGTTGAAGCTTTCTTT
CDR3: CASSIDQGWVEAFF

D: -
J: TRBJ1-1
size: -
V: TRBV5-1
DNA: TGCGCCAGCAGCCCGGGGCCGGGGGCGGTCACTGAAGCTTTCTTT
CDR3: CASSPGPGAVTEAFF

D: TRBD1
J: TRBJ2-7
size: -
V: TRBV2
DNA: TGTGCCAGCAGTGTGGCACGGGACAGGGGCAGCGAGCAGTACTTC
CDR3: CASSVARDRGSEQYF

D: TRBD2
J: TRBJ2-1
size: -
V: TRBV9
DNA: TGTGCCAGCAGCTCCCCTAGCGGGGCGGACGGGAAGCAGTTCTTC
CDR3: CASSSPSGADGKQFF

D: TRBD2
J: TRBJ2-7
size: -
V: TRBV10-3
DNA: TGTGCCATCAGCCTTCCCGGGACTAGCGCCACCTACGAGCAGTACTTC
CDR3: CAISLPGTSATYEQYF